The clone carrying this T cell receptor (beta chain) was seen a handful of times. Its antigen is not known. Unique molecular identifiers were built into the TCR beta cDNA libraries. TCRdb redid the calling of the PCR reads with MiXCR, one entry per CDR3 protein. The data show 160,000 or so distinct CDR3 sequences, with around 36% seen just once and 28% held by the top ten. The data originate from a study of post-analysis software for immune sequencing data. Study-wide results and caveats: Normalized Chao1 diversity in multiple sclerosis patients fell significantly below that of controls. Analysis by F measure revealed that same-batch samples clustered strongly together.

This CDR3 spans 17 amino acids. CDR1 is MDHEN and CDR2 is SYDVKM in the germline V gene. J was trimmed by 4 bases and V by 7 bases; bases with no gene match: 8. This sequence originates from a girl between 5 and 17 years old with multiple sclerosis. This rearrangement joins TRBV28 to TRBJ2-6; 12 bases match TRBD1. Sample: blood, taken after autologous hematopoietic stem cell transplantation. CDR3 residues: CASKSGQGATGANVLTF. The DNA for the CDR3 is TGTGCCAGCAAATCGGGACAGGGGGCGACAGGGGCCAACGTCCTGACTTTC.